The 7 T cell receptor beta chains listed next were all sequenced from one sample in a study of blood T cell repertoires in COVID-19. Some clones are missing from TCRdb's copy, which holds only in-frame ones; the method was immunoSEQ multiplex PCR. The profile shows 150,000 to 250,000 clones, 82% of them singletons. The sample comprised PBMCs or T cells enriched from blood (not recorded which). These receptors were taken from a man in his forties or fifties who had recovered from COVID-19.

The gene calls are TRBV9 and TRBJ1-2, with D tentatively TRBD1 (5 bases). The CDR3 runs 17 residues. CDR1 and CDR2 from the germline V gene are SGDLS and YYNGEE. Trimming took off 2 bases at V and 0 bases at J, with 17 bases between the two ends. The CDR3 bases are TGTGCCAGCAGCGTTAGGGCGGACAAAACTCCTAACTATGGCTACACCTTC. This gives the protein CASSVRADKTPNYGYTF.

CDR3 loop: CASSLDAASGSYEQFF. As DNA, the CDR3 is TGCGCCAGCAGCTTGGACGCGGCTAGCGGGAGCTATGAGCAGTTCTTC. V usage is TRBV5-1 and J usage is TRBJ2-1, with 10 bases matching TRBD2. Germline V gives CDR1 SGHRS, CDR2 YFSETQ. The CDR3 runs 16 residues. The J segment lost 8 bases and the V segment lost 0 bases, leaving 8 bases of the junction unmatched.

This chain connects TRBV27 to TRBJ1-1; D is undetermined. The V and J ends lost 2 bases and 1 base respectively, with 8 bases between them. CDR1 is MNHEY and CDR2 is SMNVEV in the germline V gene (reference sequence). The CDR3 runs 14 residues. CDR3 amino acids: CASSLTHKNTEAFF. CDR3 bases: TGTGCCAGCAGTTTAACCCACAAGAACACTGAAGCTTTCTTT.

V gene TRBV7-2 combines with J gene TRBJ2-2; the D is unclear. The V gene lost 0 bases and the J gene lost 5 bases, with 7 bases spanning the gap. The CDR3 has 14 residues. The germline V gene encodes CDR1 SGHTA and CDR2 FQGNSA. The DNA of the CDR3 is TGTGCCAGCAGCTTAGCGGTGAGGACCGGGGAGCTGTTTTTT. Translation gives CASSLAVRTGELFF.

Note on this clone: Different DNA sequences within this sample yield the same CDR3. V usage is TRBV28 and J usage is TRBJ2-2; D not resolved. Trimming cost V 3 bases and J 1 base, with 9 bases left between them. Germline V lookup: CDR1 MDHEN, CDR2 SYDVKM. This CDR3 has 15 amino acids. The CDR3 nucleotides are TGTGCCAGCAGTTTTCTAGATGGGAACACCGGGGAGCTGTTTTTT. Translation gives CASSFLDGNTGELFF.

V is TRBV4-3 and J is TRBJ2-2, with TRBD2 matching 12 bases. V dropped 1 base and J dropped 2; count of bases not matched to a gene: 2. The germline V gene has CDR1 LGHNA and CDR2 YSLEER. The CDR3 covers 17 residues. The CDR3 bases are TGCGCCAGCAGCCAAGTGGGACTAGCGGGCAACACCGGGGAGCTGTTTTTT. Encoded protein: CASSQVGLAGNTGELFF.

The chain combines TRBV18 with TRBJ1-4; weak D call: TRBD1 (5 bases). Trimming took off 3 bases at V and 0 bases at J, with 11 bases between the two ends. Germline CDR1 is KGHSH and CDR2 is LQKENI. This CDR3 has 16 residues. The CDR3 loop reads CASSPKTQATNEKLFF. CDR3 nucleotides: TGTGCCAGCTCACCGAAGACACAGGCAACTAATGAAAAACTGTTTTTT.